These T cell receptor beta chains were read from a single sample in a study of shared clonotypes between healthy human individuals. Clones were sequenced by immunoSEQ multiplex PCR, and TCRdb holds only the in-frame ones, with some missing. The sample lists some 2,500,000 clones; around 90% were seen once. Sequencing was performed on naive CD4+ T cells from PBMCs. These receptors were obtained from a young man in good health. Some clones in this sample may be carry-over from other donors' samples. Each CDR3 is given with its conserved first and last residue. D genes are given only for firm matches. Expanded clones get a size class; other rows say once, few or many, or leave the size out.

>TRBD1|TRBJ1-2|.|TRBV5-4
CASSFRDRGQGYTF
TGTGCCAGCAGCTTTAGGGACAGGGGGCAGGGCTACACCTTC
>.|TRBJ2-1|.|TRBV7-3
CASSPQLSSYNEQFF
TGTGCCAGCAGCCCCCAGCTCAGCTCCTACAATGAGCAGTTCTTC
>.|TRBJ1-5|once|TRBV4-1
CASSQEKATGNQPQHF
TGCGCCAGCAGCCAAGAGAAGGCTACAGGGAATCAGCCCCAGCATTTT
>.|TRBJ1-1|.|TRBV7-3
CASSPGPMNTEAFF
TGTGCCAGCAGCCCGGGACCAATGAACACTGAAGCTTTCTTT
>.|TRBJ2-7|.|TRBV6-6
CASRPPGRNEQYF
TGTGCCAGCAGGCCTCCGGGGCGAAACGAGCAGTACTTC
>.|TRBJ2-5|.|TRBV6-1
CASSVDRSLQETQYF
TGTGCCAGCAGTGTCGACAGGAGCTTACAAGAGACCCAGTACTTC
>.|TRBJ2-1|.|TRBV6-1
CASSELALGGHEFF
TGTGCCAGCAGTGAATTAGCCCTGGGGGGTCATGAGTTCTTC
>.|TRBJ2-5|.|TRBV5-1
CASSSSSGQETQYF
TGCGCCAGCAGCTCGTCAAGCGGGCAAGAGACCCAGTACTTC
>.|TRBJ1-2|.|TRBV20-1
CSARRLDGYTF
TGCAGTGCTAGAAGGTTGGACGGCTACACCTTC
>.|TRBJ1-2|.|TRBV7-9
CASSRVGGLDYGYTF
TGTGCCAGCAGCCGCGTGGGGGGCTTGGACTATGGCTACACCTTC
>.|TRBJ1-1|.|TRBV5-1
CASSFGITNTEAFF
TGCGCCAGCAGCTTCGGTATTACGAACACTGAAGCTTTCTTT
>.|TRBJ2-1|.|TRBV5-1
CASSLLVPQNEQFF
TGCGCCAGCAGCTTGTTGGTTCCACAGAATGAGCAGTTCTTC
>.|TRBJ2-7|.|TRBV6-5
CASSYLAGSYYEQYF
TGTGCCAGCAGTTACCTGGCGGGGAGTTACTACGAGCAGTACTTC
>TRBD2|TRBJ2-5|once|TRBV5-1
CASSPALAGVETQYF
TGCGCCAGCAGCCCAGCACTAGCGGGAGTAGAGACCCAGTACTTC
>TRBD2|TRBJ2-3|.|TRBV9
CASSVATSGGWDTQYF
TGTGCCAGCAGCGTGGCGACTAGCGGAGGGTGGGATACGCAGTATTTT
>.|TRBJ1-2|.|TRBV28
CASSVMGAGGYTF
TGTGCCAGCAGCGTGATGGGGGCGGGTGGCTACACCTTC
>.|TRBJ1-2|few|TRBV28
CASTLGWGARGYTF
TGTGCCAGCACCCTAGGGTGGGGGGCTCGGGGCTACACCTTC
>TRBD1|TRBJ2-7|.|TRBV9
CASSAAGTVDYEQYF
TGTGCCAGCAGCGCCGCCGGGACAGTGGACTACGAGCAGTACTTC
>.|TRBJ2-7|once|TRBV11-2
CASSRTVLAGRPYEQYF
TGTGCCAGCAGCCGGACGGTTCTGGCCGGTAGGCCCTACGAGCAGTACTTC
>.|TRBJ1-2|.|TRBV28
CASGQTGFGYTF
TGTGCCAGCGGCCAAACAGGGTTCGGCTACACCTTC
>TRBD1|TRBJ1-3|few|TRBV28
CASSELTGSSGNTIYF
TGTGCCAGCAGTGAATTGACAGGGAGCTCTGGAAACACCATATATTTT
>.|TRBJ1-1|.|TRBV18
CASSRRGGREDEAFF
TGTGCCAGCTCACGGAGAGGGGGGCGGGAGGACGAAGCTTTCTTT
>.|TRBJ1-1|.|TRBV28
CASSAGWNEAFF
TGTGCCAGCAGCGCAGGGTGGAATGAAGCTTTCTTT
>.|TRBJ1-2|.|TRBV9
CASSPGGGSNGYTF
TGTGCCAGCAGCCCCGGTGGGGGAAGCAATGGCTACACCTTC
>.|TRBJ1-1|once|TRBV28
CASNPMNTEAFF
TGTGCCAGCAACCCAATGAACACTGAAGCTTTCTTT
>.|TRBJ2-4|.|TRBV29-1
CSVEGAAKNIQYF
TGCAGCGTTGAGGGGGCGGCCAAAAACATTCAGTACTTC
>TRBD1|TRBJ2-1|.|TRBV5-1
CASSYDRDPLFF
TGCGCCAGCAGCTATGACAGGGACCCTCTGTTCTTC
>.|TRBJ1-1|.|TRBV5-1
CASSLVAGMDTEAFF
TGCGCCAGCAGCTTGGTTGCGGGGATGGACACTGAAGCTTTCTTT
>TRBD2|TRBJ2-1|.|TRBV30
CAWSVYQAREINEQFF
TGTGCCTGGAGTGTATATCAGGCGCGGGAGATAAATGAGCAGTTCTTC
>.|TRBJ2-5|.|TRBV10-3
CAISGPGTQETQYF
TGTGCCATCAGCGGACCCGGGACCCAAGAGACCCAGTACTTC
>TRBD2|TRBJ2-3|.|TRBV5-1
CASSPGLAGGPSTDTQYF
TGCGCCAGCAGCCCGGGACTAGCGGGAGGTCCTAGCACAGATACGCAGTATTTT
>TRBD2|TRBJ2-5|once|TRBV2
CASSSSPGGETQYF
TGTGCCAGCAGTTCCTCCCCCGGGGGGGAGACCCAGTACTTC
>TRBD1|TRBJ1-2|.|TRBV19
CASSVTGTAYGYTF
TGTGCCAGTAGCGTCACAGGGACAGCCTATGGCTACACCTTC
>.|TRBJ2-6|.|TRBV19
CASSSTGSGANVLTF
TGTGCCAGTAGTAGTACAGGCTCTGGGGCCAACGTCCTGACTTTC
>TRBD1|TRBJ2-5|.|TRBV18
CASSHLDRGETQYF
TGTGCCAGCTCGCACTTGGACAGGGGAGAGACCCAGTACTTC
>TRBD2|TRBJ2-7|.|TRBV7-2
CASSHLVASGNYEQYF
TGTGCCAGCAGCCACCTCGTGGCTAGCGGGAACTACGAGCAGTACTTC
>.|TRBJ2-5|.|TRBV9
CASSVDTGETQYF
TGTGCCAGCAGCGTAGACACTGGAGAGACCCAGTACTTC
>TRBD2|TRBJ2-3|.|TRBV30
CACHTSGGGTDTQYF
TGTGCCTGCCACACTAGCGGAGGGGGGACAGATACGCAGTATTTT
>TRBD2|TRBJ2-3|.|TRBV14
CASSQFRLAGVTDTQYF
TGTGCCAGCAGCCAATTCCGACTAGCGGGAGTCACAGATACGCAGTATTTT
>.|TRBJ1-1|.|TRBV4-2
CASSPGIQIGTEAFF
TGTGCCAGCAGCCCAGGGATTCAAATTGGCACTGAAGCTTTCTTT
>.|TRBJ2-7|.|TRBV28
CASTTPGTYEQYF
TGTGCCAGCACCACCCCGGGGACCTACGAGCAGTACTTC
>TRBD2|TRBJ2-3|.|TRBV19
CASTRRGGRALSTDTQYF
TGTGCCAGTACACGACGCGGCGGGAGGGCCCTTAGCACAGATACGCAGTATTTT
>TRBD1|TRBJ1-5|.|TRBV28
CASSIPRGQPQHF
TGTGCCAGCAGTATACCCAGGGGGCAGCCCCAGCATTTT
>TRBD1|TRBJ2-7|.|TRBV19
CASRGTATYEQYF
TGTGCCAGTAGAGGGACAGCTACATACGAGCAGTACTTC
>.|TRBJ2-1|.|TRBV4-2
CASSQEGAGAPGEQFF
TGTGCCAGCAGCCAAGAGGGGGCGGGAGCCCCAGGTGAGCAGTTCTTC
>.|TRBJ1-2|.|TRBV21-1
CASSKARDWPLEGAYGYTF
TGTGCCAGCAGCAAAGCGCGGGATTGGCCACTTGAGGGAGCCTATGGCTACACCTTC